These T cell receptor beta chains were read from a single sample in a study of cytotoxic CD8 clonotypes in ibrutinib-treated CLL. The table came from immunoSEQ multiplex PCR; TCRdb's copy has only in-frame clones and leaves some out. Among approximately 190,000 clones listed, around 70% were seen once. The specimen comprised PBMCs, sampled after 12 months of ibrutinib treatment. These receptors originate from a human donor with chronic lymphocytic leukemia. Both conserved end residues are part of each CDR3. Fields, in order: J gene, D gene, clone size, V gene, CDR3 length, CDR3 protein, CDR3 DNA. D genes are given only for firm matches. The listing skips clone size in some rows; elsewhere it reads once, few, many or a size class.

TRBJ1-2,-,-,TRBV30,12,CAWSGGIGGYTF,TGTGCCTGGAGCGGGGGGATAGGCGGCTACACCTTC
TRBJ1-5,TRBD1,-,TRBV7-6,14,CASSSTGGFSSQHF,TGTGCCAGCAGCTCTACAGGGGGGTTCTCGTCCCAGCATTTT
TRBJ2-5,-,few,TRBV29-1,13,CSVAPQVAETQYF,TGCAGCGTCGCACCTCAGGTGGCGGAGACCCAGTACTTC
TRBJ2-7,-,-,TRBV11-2,14,CASSLDLQGYEQYF,TGTGCCAGCAGCTTAGATTTACAGGGCTACGAGCAGTACTTC
TRBJ2-7,-,-,TRBV18,12,CASSRSSLGQYF,TGTGCCAGCTCACGTTCGTCACTGGGGCAGTACTTC
TRBJ2-1,TRBD1,-,TRBV30,15,CAWNRRGQGAREQFF,TGTGCCTGGAACCGGAGGGGACAGGGGGCGCGGGAGCAGTTCTTC
TRBJ1-5,-,-,TRBV4-1,15,CASSQDHPGYQPQHF,TGCGCCAGCAGCCAAGATCACCCCGGGTATCAGCCCCAGCATTTT
TRBJ1-2,TRBD1,-,TRBV18,13,CASSPQGADGYTF,TGTGCCAGCTCACCACAGGGGGCGGATGGCTACACCTTC
TRBJ2-6,-,-,TRBV4-3,17,CASSRLGGGSGANVLTF,TGCGCCAGCAGCCGACTTGGGGGAGGCTCTGGGGCCAACGTCCTGACTTTC
TRBJ2-5,-,-,TRBV4-2,14,CASSRFSGLETQYF,TGTGCCAGCAGCCGGTTTTCGGGGTTGGAGACCCAGTACTTC
TRBJ1-1,TRBD1,-,TRBV15,16,CATSRRQGALNTEAFF,TGTGCCACCAGCCGCCGACAGGGGGCATTGAACACTGAAGCTTTCTTT
TRBJ2-2,-,-,TRBV7-2,15,CASSPLTELAGELFF,TGTGCCAGCAGCCCATTGACGGAGTTGGCCGGGGAGCTGTTTTTT
TRBJ1-2,-,few,TRBV30,11,CAWNRAGGYTF,TGTGCCTGGAACAGGGCGGGCGGCTACACCTTC
TRBJ1-5,TRBD1,-,TRBV30,14,CAWSVQGGGQPQHF,TGTGCCTGGAGTGTACAAGGGGGCGGTCAGCCCCAGCATTTT
TRBJ1-2,TRBD1,-,TRBV19,16,CASSPAGTGGTYGYTF,TGTGCCAGTAGTCCCGCCGGGACAGGGGGCACCTATGGCTACACCTTC